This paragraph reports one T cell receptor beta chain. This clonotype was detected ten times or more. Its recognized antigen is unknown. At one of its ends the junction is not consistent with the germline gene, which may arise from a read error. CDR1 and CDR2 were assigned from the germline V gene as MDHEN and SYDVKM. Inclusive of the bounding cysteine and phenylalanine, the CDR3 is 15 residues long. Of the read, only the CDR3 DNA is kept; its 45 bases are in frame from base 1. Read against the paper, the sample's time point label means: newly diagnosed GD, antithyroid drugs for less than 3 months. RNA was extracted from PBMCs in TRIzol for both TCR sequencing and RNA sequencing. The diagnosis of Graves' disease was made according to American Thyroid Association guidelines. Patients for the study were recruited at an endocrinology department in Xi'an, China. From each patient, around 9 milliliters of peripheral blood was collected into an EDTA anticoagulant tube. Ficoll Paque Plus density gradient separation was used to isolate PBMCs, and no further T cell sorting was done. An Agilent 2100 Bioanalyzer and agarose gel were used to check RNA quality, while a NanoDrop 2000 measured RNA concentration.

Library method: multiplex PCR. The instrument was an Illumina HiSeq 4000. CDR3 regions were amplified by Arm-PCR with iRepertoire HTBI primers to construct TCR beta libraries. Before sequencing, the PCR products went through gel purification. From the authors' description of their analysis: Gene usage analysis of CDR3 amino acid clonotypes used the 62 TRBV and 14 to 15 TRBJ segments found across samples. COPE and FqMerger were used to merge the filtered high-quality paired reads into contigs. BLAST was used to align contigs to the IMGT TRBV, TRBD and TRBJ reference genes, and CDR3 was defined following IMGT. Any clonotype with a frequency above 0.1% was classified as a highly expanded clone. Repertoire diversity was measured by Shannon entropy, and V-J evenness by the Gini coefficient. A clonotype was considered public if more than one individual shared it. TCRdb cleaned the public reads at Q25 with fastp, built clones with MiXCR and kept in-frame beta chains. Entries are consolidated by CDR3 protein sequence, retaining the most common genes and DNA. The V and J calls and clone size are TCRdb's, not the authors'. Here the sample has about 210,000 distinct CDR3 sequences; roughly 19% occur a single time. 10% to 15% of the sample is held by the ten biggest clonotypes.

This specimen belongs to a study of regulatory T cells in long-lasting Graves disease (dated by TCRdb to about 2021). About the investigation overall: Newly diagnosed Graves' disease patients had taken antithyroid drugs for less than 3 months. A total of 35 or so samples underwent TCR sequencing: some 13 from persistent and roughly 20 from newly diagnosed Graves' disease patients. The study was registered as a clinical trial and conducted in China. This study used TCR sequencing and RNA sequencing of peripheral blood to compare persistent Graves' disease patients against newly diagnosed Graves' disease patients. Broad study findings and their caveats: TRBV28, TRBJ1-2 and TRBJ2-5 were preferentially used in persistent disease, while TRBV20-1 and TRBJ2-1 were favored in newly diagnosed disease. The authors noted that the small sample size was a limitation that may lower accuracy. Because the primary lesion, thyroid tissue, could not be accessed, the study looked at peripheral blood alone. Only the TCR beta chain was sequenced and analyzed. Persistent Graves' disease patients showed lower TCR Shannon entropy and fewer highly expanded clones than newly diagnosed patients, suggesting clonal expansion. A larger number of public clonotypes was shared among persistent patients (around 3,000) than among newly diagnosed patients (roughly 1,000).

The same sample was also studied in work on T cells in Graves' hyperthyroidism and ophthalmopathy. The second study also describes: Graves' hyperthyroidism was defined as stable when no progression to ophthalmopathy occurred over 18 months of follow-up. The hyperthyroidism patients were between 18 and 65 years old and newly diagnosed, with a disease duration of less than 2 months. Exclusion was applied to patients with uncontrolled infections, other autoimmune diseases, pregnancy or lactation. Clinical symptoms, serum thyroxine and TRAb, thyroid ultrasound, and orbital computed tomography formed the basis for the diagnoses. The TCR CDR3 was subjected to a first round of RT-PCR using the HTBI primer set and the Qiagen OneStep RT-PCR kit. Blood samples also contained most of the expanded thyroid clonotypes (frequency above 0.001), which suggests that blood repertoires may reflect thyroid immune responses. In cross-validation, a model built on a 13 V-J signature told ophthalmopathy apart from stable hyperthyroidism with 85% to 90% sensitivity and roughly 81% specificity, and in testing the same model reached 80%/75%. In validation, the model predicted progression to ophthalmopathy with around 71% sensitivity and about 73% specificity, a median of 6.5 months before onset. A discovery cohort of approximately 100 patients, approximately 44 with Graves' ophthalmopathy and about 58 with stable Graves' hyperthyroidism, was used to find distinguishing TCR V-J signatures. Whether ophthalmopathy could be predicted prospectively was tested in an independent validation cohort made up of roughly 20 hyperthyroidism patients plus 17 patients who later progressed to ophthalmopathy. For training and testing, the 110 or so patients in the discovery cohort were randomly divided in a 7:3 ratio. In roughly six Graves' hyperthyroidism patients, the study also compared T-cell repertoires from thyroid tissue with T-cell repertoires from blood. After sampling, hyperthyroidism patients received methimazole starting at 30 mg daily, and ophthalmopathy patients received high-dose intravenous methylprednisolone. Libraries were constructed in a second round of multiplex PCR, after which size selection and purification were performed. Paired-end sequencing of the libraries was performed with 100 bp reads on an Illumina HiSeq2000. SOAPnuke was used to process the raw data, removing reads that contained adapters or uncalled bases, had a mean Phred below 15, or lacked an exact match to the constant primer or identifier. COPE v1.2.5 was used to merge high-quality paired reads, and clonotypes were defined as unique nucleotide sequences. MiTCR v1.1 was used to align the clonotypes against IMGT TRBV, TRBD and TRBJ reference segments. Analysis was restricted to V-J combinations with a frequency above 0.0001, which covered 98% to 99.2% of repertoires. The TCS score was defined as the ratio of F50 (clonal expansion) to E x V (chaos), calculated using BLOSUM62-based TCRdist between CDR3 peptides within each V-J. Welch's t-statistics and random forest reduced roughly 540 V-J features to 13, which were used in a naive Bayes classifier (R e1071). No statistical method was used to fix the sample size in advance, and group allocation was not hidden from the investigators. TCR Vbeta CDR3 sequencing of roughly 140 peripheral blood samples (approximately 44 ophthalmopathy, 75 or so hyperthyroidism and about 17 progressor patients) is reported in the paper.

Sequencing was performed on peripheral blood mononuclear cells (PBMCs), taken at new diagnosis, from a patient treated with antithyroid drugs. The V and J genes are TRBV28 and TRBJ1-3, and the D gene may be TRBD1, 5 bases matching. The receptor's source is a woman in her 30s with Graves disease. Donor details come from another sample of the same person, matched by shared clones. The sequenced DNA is TGTGCCAGCAGGTCCCAGGGTAATTCTGGGAACACCATATATTTT. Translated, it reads CASRSQGNSGNTIYF.